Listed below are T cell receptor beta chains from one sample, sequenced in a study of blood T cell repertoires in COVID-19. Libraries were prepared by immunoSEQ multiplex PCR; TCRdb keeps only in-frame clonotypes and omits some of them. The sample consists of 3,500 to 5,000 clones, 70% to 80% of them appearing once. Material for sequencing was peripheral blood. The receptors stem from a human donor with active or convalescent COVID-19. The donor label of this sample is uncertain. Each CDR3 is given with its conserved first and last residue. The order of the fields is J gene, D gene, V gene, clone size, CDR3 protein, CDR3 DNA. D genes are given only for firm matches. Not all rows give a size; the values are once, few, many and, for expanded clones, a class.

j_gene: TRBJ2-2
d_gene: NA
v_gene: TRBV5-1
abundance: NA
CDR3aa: CASSLAASRTTGELFF
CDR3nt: TGCGCCAGCAGCTTGGCCGCGTCCAGGACTACCGGGGAGCTGTTTTTT

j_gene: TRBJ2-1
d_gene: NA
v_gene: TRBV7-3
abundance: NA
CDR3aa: CASSLGGTYNEQFF
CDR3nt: TGTGCCAGCAGCTTGGGCGGGACCTACAATGAGCAGTTCTTC

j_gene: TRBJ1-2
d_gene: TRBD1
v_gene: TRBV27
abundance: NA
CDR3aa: CASSWRGQLGYTF
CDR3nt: TGTGCCAGCAGTTGGAGGGGGCAGTTGGGCTACACCTTC

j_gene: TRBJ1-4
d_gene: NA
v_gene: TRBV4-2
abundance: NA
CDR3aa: CASSQDGGFGEKLFF
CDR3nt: TGTGCCAGCAGCCAAGATGGGGGGTTCGGTGAAAAACTGTTTTTT

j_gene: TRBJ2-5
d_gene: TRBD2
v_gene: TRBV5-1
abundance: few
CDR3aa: CASSLPAGAFETQYF
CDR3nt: TGCGCCAGCAGCTTGCCAGCGGGGGCATTCGAGACCCAGTACTTC

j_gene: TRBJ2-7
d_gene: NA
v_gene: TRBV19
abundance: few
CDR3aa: CASAAAYEQYF
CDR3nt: TGTGCCAGTGCGGCCGCCTACGAGCAGTACTTC

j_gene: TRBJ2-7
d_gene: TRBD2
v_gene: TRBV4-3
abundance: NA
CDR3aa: CASSRRLLAGGNEQYF
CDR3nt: TGCGCCAGCAGCCGCCGACTCCTAGCGGGAGGAAACGAGCAGTACTTC

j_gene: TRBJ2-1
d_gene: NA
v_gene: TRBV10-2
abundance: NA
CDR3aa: CASSDSGSYNEQFF
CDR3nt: TGCGCCAGCAGTGACAGCGGGTCCTACAATGAGCAGTTCTTC

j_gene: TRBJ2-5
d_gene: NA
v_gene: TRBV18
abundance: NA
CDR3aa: CASSPFSGQGQETQYF
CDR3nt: TGTGCCAGCTCACCCTTTAGTGGGCAGGGCCAAGAGACCCAGTACTTC

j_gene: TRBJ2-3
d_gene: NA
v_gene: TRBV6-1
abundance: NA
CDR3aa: CASSESGINTQYF
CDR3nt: TGTGCCAGCAGTGAAAGCGGCATAAATACGCAGTATTTT

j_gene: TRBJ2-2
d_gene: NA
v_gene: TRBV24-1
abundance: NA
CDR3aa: CATSAGTGELFF
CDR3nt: TGTGCCACCAGTGCAGGGACCGGGGAGCTGTTTTTT

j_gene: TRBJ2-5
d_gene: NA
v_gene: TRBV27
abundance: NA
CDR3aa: CASSSRASWETQYF
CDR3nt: TGTGCCAGCAGTTCGCGGGCCTCCTGGGAGACCCAGTACTTC

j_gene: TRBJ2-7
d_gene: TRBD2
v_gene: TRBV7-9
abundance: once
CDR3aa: CASSEPTSGRRYEQYF
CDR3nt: TGTGCCAGCAGCGAGCCCACTAGCGGGAGGAGATACGAGCAGTACTTC

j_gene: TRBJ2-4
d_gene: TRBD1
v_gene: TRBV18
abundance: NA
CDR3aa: CASSPGTGNIQYF
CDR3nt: TGTGCCAGCTCACCAGGGACAGGGAACATTCAGTACTTC

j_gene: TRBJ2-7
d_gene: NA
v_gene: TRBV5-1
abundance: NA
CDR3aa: CASSSGDFYEQYF
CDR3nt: TGCGCCAGCAGCTCGGGGGACTTCTACGAGCAGTACTTC

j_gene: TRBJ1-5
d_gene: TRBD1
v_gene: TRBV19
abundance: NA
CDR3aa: CASSSQGGPQPQHF
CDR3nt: TGTGCCAGTAGCTCACAGGGGGGACCTCAGCCCCAGCATTTT

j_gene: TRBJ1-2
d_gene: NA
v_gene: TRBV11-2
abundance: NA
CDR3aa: CASSTPRRYGYTF
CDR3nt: TGTGCCAGCAGCACCCCCAGGCGCTATGGCTACACCTTC

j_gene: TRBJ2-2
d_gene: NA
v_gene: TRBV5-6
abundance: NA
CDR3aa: CASSLDLALPDTGELFF
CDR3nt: TGTGCCAGCAGCTTGGATCTCGCCCTACCGGACACCGGGGAGCTGTTTTTT

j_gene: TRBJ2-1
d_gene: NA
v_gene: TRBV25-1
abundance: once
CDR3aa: CASSESPNSAGEQFF
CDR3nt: TGTGCCAGCAGTGAATCCCCGAACAGCGCGGGTGAGCAGTTCTTC

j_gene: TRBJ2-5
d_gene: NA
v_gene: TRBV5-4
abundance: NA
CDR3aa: CASSLWQGGTQETQYF
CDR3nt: TGTGCCAGCAGCTTATGGCAGGGTGGCACCCAAGAGACCCAGTACTTC

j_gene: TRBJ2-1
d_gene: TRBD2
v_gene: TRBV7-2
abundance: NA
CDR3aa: CASRTSGYNEQFF
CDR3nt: TGTGCCAGTAGAACTAGCGGATACAATGAGCAGTTCTTC

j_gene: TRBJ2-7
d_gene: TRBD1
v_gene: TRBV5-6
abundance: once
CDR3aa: CASSASGTAYEQYF
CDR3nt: TGTGCCAGCAGCGCATCCGGGACAGCGTACGAGCAGTACTTC

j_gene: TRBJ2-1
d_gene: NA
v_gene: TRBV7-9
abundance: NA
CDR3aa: CASSLRQASYNEQFF
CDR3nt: TGTGCCAGCAGCTTAAGACAGGCGTCATACAATGAGCAGTTCTTC

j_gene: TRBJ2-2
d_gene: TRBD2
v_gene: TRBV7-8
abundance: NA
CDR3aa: CASSLTTGLDPGELFF
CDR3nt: TGTGCCAGCAGCTTAACTACGGGACTAGATCCCGGGGAGCTGTTTTTT

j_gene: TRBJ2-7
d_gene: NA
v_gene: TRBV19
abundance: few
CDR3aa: CASQGAYEQYF
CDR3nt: TGTGCCAGTCAAGGGGCCTACGAGCAGTACTTC

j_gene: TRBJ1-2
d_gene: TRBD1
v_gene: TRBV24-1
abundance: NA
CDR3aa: CATSDLGTGMGGYTF
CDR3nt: TGTGCCACCAGTGATTTAGGGACAGGGATGGGTGGCTACACCTTC

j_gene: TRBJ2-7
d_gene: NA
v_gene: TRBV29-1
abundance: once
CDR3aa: CSAAGPGNEQYF
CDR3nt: TGCAGCGCCGCCGGCCCAGGGAACGAGCAGTACTTC

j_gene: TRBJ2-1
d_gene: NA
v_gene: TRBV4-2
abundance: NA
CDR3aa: CASSQDRSNNEQFF
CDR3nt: TGTGCCAGCAGCCAAGATAGGAGTAACAATGAGCAGTTCTTC

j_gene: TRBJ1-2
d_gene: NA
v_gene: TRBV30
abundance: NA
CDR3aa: CACNGYTF
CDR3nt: TGTGCCTGCAATGGCTACACCTTC

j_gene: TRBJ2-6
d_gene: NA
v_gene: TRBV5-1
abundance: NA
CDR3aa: CARQSQTDGETHGSGANVLTF
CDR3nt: TGCGCCAGACAAAGCCAGACGGACGGGGAAACCCATGGCTCTGGGGCCAACGTCCTGACTTTC

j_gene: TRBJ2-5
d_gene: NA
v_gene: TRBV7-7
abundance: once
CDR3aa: CASSSRGGIEETQYF
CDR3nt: TGTGCTAGCAGCTCGAGAGGAGGGATTGAAGAGACCCAGTACTTC

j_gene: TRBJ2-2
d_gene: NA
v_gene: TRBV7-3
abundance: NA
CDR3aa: CARTSGRRDTGELFF
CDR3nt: TGTGCCAGGACGTCGGGGAGGAGGGACACCGGGGAGCTGTTTTTT

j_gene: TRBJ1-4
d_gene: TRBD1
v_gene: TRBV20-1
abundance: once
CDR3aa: CSAENRGKLFF
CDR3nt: TGCAGTGCCGAAAACAGGGGAAAACTGTTTTTT

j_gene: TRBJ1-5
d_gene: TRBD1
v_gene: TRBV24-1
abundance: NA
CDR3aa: CATSDRNRDRGEKPQHF
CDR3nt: TGTGCCACCAGTGACAGAAACCGGGACAGGGGCGAGAAGCCCCAGCATTTT

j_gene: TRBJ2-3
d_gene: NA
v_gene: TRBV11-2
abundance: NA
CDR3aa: CASSLSLVPTDTQYF
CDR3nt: TGTGCCAGCAGCTTATCCCTAGTCCCCACAGATACGCAGTATTTT

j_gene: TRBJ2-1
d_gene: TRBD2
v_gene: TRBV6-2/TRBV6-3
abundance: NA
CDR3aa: CASSARLAGALNEQFF
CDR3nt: TGTGCCAGCAGTGCCCGACTAGCGGGAGCCCTCAATGAGCAGTTCTTC

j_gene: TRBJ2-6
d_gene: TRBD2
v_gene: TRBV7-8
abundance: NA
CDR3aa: CASSRGGSGANVLTF
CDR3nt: TGTGCCAGCAGCCGCGGGGGCTCTGGGGCCAACGTCCTGACTTTC

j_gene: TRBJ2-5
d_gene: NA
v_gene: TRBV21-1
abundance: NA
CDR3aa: CAIVRLAQYQETQYF
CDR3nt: TGTGCCATTGTTCGGCTAGCCCAGTACCAAGAGACCCAGTACTTC

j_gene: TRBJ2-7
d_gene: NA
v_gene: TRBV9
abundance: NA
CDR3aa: CASSSTRTRSEQYF
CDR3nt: TGTGCCAGCAGCTCGACCCGAACCAGGTCCGAGCAGTACTTC

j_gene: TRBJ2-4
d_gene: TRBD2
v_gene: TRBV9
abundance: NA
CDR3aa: CASSVGEGLQYF
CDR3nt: TGTGCCAGCAGCGTAGGGGAGGGTCTTCAGTACTTC

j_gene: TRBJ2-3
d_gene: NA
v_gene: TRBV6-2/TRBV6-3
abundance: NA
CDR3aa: CASSLRRDTQYF
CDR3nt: TGTGCCAGCAGCCTCCGGAGAGATACGCAGTATTTT

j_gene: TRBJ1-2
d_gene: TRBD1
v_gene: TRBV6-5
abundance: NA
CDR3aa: CASTVTGTLYGYTF
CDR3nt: TGTGCCAGCACCGTGACAGGGACCCTCTATGGCTACACCTTC

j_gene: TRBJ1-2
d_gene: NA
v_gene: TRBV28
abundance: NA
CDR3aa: CASSSPSGGFTYGYTF
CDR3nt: TGTGCCAGCAGCTCCCCTAGCGGGGGATTTACCTATGGCTACACCTTC

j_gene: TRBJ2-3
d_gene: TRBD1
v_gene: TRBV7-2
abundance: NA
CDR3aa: CASSLGGQGKKKQYF
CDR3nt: TGTGCCAGCAGCTTAGGGGGACAGGGGAAGAAAAAGCAGTATTTT

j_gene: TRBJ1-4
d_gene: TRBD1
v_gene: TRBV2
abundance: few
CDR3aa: CASNTGTGDEKLFF
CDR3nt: TGTGCCAGCAACACAGGGACAGGGGACGAAAAACTGTTTTTT

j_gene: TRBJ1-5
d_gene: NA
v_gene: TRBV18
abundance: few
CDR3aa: CASFGQLNQPQHF
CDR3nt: TGTGCCAGCTTTGGACAGCTCAATCAGCCCCAGCATTTT

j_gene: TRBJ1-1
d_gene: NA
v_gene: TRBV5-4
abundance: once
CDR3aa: CASSSTALNTEAFF
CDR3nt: TGTGCCAGCAGCTCGACAGCGTTGAACACTGAAGCTTTCTTT